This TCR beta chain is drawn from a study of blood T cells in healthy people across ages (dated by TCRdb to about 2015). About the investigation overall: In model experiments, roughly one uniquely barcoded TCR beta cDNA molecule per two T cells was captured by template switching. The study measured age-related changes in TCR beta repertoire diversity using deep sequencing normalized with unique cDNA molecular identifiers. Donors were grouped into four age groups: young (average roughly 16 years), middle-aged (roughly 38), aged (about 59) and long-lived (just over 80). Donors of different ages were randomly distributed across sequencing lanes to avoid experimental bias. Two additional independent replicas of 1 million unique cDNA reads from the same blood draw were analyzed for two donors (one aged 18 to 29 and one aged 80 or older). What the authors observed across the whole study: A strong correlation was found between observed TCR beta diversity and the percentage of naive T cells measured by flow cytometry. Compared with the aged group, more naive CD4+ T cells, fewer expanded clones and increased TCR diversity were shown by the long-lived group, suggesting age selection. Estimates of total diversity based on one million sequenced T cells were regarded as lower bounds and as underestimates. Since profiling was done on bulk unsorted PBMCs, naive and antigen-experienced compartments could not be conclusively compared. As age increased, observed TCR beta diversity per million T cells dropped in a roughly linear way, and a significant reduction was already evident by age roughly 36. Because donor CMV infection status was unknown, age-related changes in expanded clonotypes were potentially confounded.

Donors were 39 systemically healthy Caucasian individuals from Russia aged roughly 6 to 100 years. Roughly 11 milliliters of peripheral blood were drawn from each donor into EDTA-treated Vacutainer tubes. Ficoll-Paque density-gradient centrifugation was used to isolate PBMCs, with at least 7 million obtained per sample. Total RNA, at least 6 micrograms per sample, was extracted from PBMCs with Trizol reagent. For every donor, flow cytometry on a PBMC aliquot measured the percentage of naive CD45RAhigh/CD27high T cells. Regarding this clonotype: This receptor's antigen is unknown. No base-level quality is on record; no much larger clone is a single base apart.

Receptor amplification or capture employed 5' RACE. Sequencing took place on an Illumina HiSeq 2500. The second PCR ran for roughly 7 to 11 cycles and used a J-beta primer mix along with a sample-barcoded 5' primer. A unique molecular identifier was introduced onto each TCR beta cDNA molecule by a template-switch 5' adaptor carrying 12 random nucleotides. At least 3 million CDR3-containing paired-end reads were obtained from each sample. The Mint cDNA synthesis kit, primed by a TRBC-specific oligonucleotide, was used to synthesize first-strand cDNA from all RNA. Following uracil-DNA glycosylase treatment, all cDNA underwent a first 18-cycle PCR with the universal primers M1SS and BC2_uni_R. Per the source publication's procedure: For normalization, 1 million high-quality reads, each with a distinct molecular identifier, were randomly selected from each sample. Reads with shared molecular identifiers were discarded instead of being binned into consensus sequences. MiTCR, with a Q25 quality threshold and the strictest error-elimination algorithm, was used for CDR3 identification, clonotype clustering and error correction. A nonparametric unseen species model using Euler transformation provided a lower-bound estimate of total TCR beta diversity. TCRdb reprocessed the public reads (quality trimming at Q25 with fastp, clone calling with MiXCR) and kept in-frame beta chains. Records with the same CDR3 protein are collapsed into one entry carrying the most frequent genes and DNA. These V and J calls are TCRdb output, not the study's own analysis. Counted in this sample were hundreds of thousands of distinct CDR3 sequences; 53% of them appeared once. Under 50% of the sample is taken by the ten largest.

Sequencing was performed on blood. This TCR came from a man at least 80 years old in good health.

The DNA sequence is as follows: TGTGCCAGCAGCCCAAACAGGGAGCGCTCTGGAAACACCATATATTTT. Translated, it reads CASSPNRERSGNTIYF. The rearranged segments are TRBV13 and TRBJ1-3, and TRBD1 may be the D gene, going by 6 matching bases. From a lookup of the germline V gene (reference sequence), CDR1 and CDR2 are PRHDT and FYEKMQ. The CDR3 goes from the cysteine to the phenylalanine over 16 residues. Only CDR3 DNA remains: 48 bases, in frame from the first base. V loses 5 bases of germline sequence and J loses 0 bases, and the interval between the two ends is 14 bases.